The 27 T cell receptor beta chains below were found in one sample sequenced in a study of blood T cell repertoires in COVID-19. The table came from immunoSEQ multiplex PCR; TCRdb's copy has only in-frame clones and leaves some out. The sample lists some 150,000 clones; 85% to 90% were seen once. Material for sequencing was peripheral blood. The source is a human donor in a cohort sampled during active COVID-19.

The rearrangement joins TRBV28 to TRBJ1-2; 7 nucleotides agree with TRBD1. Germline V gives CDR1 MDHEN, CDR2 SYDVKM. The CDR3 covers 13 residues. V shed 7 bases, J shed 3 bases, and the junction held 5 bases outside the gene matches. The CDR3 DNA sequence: TGTGCCAGCATAGGGGGCTATGACTATGGCTACACCTTC. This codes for CASIGGYDYGYTF.

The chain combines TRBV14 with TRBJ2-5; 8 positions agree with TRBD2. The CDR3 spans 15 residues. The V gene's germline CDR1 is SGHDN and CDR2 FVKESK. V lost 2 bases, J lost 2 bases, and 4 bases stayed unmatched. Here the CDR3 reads CASSQTAGVQETQYF. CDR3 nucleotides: TGTGCCAGCAGCCAAACAGCGGGGGTACAAGAGACCCAGTACTTC.

This CDR3 reads CASSSQGTGLSNSPLHF. In DNA, the CDR3 is TGTGCCAGCAGTTCCCAAGGGACAGGGCTAAGTAATTCACCCCTCCACTTT. This sequence joins TRBV2 and TRBJ1-6; 9 bases match TRBD1. Trimming at V came to 5 bases and at J to 6 bases, leaving 11 bases not matched to a gene. CDR1 and CDR2 (germline): SNHLY, FYNNEI. The CDR3 sequence is 17 residues long.

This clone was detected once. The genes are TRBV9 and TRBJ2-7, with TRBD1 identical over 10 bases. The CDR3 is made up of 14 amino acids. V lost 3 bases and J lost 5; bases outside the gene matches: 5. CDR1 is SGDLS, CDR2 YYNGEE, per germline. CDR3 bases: TGTGCCAGCAGCGGGTGGGACAGGGGCCACGAGCAGTACTTC. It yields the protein CASSGWDRGHEQYF.

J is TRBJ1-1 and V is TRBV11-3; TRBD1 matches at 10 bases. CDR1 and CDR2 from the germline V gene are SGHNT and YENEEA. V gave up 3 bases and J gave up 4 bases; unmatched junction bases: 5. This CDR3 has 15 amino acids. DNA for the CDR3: TGTGCCAGCAGCTTGACAGGGGGCGTCGGCACTGAAGCTTTCTTT. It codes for CASSLTGGVGTEAFF. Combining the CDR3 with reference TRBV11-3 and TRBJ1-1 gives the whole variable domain EAGVVQSPRYKIIEKKQPVAFWCNPISGHNTLYWYLQNLGQGPELLIRYENEEAVDDSQLPKDRFSAERLKGVDSTLKIQPAELGDSAVYLCASSLTGGVGTEAFFGQGTRLTVV.

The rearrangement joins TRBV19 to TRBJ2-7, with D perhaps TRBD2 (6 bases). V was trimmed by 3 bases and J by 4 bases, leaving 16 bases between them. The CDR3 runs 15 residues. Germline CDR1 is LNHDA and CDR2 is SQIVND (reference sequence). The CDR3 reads CASSMNYGSPYEQYF. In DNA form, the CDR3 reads TGTGCCAGTAGTATGAATTACGGGAGCCCTTACGAGCAGTACTTC.

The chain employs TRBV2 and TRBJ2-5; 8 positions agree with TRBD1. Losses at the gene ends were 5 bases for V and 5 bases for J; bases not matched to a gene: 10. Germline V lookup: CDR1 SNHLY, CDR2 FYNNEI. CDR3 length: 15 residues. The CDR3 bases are TGTGCCAGCAGTCGGACAGGGTTGGAGAGGGAGACCCAGTACTTC. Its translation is CASSRTGLERETQYF.

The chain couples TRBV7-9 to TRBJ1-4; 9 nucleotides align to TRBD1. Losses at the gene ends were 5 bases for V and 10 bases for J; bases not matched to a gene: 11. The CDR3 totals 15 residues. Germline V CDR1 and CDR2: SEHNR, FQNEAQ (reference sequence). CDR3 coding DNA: TGTGCCAGCAGCACCGGACAGGGGCAGGCGGTAAAACTGTTTTTT. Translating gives CASSTGQGQAVKLFF.

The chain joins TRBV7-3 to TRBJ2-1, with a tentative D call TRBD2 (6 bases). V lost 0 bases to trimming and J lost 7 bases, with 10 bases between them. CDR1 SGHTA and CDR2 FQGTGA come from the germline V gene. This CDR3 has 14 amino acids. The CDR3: CASSLTASVNEQFF. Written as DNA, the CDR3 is TGTGCCAGCAGCTTAACTGCTAGCGTGAATGAGCAGTTCTTC.

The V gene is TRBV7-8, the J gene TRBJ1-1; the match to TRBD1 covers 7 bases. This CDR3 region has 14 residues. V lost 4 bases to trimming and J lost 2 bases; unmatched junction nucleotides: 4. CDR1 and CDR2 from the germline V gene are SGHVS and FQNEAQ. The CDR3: CASSSGTVNTEAFF. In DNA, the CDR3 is TGTGCCAGCAGCTCCGGGACAGTAAACACTGAAGCTTTCTTT.

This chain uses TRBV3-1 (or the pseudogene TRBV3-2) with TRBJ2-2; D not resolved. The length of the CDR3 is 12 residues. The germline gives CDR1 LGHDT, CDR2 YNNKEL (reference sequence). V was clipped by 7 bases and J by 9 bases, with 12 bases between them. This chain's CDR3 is CASTNSVRELFF. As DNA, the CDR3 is TGTGCCAGCACCAACAGTGTCCGGGAGCTGTTTTTT.

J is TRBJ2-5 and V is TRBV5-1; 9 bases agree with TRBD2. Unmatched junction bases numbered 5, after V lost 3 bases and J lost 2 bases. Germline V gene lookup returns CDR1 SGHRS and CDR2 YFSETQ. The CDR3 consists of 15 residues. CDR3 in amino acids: CASSSSTSGQETQYF. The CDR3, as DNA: TGCGCCAGCAGCTCCTCGACTAGCGGTCAAGAGACCCAGTACTTC.

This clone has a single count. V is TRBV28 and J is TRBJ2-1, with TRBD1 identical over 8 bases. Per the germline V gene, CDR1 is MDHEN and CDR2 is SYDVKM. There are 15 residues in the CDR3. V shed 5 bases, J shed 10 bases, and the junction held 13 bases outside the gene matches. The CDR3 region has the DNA TGTGCCAGCAGTCTCGGGGACAGGATTATGAGAGAGCAGTTCTTC. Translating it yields CASSLGDRIMREQFF.

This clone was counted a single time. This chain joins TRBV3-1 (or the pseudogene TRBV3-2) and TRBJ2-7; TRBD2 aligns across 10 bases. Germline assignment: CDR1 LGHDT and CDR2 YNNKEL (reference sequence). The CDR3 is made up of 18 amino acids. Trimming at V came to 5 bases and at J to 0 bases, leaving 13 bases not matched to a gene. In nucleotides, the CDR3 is TGTGCCAGCAGCACCACTGGGACTAGCGAACGGAGCTCCTACGAGCAGTACTTC. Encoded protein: CASSTTGTSERSSYEQYF.

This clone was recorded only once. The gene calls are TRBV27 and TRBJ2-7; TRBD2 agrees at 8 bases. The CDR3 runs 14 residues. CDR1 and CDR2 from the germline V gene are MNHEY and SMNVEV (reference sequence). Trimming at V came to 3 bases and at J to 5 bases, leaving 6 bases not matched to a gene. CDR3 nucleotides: TGTGCCAGCAGTTTGGGGCTAGCGGGCCACGAGCAGTACTTC. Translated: CASSLGLAGHEQYF.

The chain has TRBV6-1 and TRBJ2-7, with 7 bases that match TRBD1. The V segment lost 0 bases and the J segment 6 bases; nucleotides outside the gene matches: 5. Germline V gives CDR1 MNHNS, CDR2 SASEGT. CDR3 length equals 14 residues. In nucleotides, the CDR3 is TGTGCCAGCAGTGAAGCCGACAGGGTAGGCGAGCAGTACTTC. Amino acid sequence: CASSEADRVGEQYF.

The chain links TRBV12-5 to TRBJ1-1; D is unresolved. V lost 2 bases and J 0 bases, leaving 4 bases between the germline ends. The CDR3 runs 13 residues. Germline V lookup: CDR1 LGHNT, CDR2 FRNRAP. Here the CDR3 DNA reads TGTGCTAGTGGTTTGAACATGAACACTGAAGCTTTCTTT. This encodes CASGLNMNTEAFF.

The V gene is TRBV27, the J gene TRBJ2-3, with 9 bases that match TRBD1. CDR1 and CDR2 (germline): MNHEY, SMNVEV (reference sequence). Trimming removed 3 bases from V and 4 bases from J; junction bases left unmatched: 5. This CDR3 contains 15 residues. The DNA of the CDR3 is TGTGCCAGCAGTTTGCGACAGGGGGGCGCAGATACGCAGTATTTT. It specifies CASSLRQGGADTQYF.

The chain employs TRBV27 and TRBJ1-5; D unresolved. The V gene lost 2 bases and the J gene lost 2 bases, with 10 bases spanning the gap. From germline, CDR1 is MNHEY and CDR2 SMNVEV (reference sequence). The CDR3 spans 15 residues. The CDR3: CASSLSNEGNQPQHF. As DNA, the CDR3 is TGTGCCAGCAGTTTAAGTAATGAGGGCAATCAGCCCCAGCATTTT.

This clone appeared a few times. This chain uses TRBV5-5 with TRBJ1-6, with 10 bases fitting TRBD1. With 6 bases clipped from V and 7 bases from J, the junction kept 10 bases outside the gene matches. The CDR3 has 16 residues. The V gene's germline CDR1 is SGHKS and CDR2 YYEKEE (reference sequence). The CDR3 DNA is TGTGCCAGCACCCCAAACCGGGACAGGGGAAATTCACCCCTCCACTTT. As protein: CASTPNRDRGNSPLHF.

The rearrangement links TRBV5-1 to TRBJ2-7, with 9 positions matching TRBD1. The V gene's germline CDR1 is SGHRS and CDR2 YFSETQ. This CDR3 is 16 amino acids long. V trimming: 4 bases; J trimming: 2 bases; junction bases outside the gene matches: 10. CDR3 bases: TGCGCCAGCAGCCAAGGGACAGGGTGGCGGACCTACGAGCAGTACTTC. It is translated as CASSQGTGWRTYEQYF.

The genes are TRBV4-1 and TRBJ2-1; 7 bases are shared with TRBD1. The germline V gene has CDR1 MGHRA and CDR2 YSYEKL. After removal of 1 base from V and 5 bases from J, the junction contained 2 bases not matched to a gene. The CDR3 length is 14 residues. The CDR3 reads CASSQGDRNNEQFF. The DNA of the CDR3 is TGCGCCAGCAGCCAAGGGGACAGAAACAATGAGCAGTTCTTC.

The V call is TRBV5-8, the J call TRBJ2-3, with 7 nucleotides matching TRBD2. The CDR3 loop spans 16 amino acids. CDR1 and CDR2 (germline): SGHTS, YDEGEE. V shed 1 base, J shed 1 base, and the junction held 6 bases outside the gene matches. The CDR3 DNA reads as TGTGCCAGCAGCTTGACTAGCGTTTATGGCACAGATACGCAGTATTTT. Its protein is CASSLTSVYGTDTQYF.

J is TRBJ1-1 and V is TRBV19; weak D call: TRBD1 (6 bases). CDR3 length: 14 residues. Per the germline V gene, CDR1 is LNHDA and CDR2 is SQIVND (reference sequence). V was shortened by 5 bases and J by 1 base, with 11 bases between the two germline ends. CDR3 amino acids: CASSPGHWNTEAFF. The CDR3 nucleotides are TGTGCCAGTAGTCCGGGACACTGGAACACTGAAGCTTTCTTT.

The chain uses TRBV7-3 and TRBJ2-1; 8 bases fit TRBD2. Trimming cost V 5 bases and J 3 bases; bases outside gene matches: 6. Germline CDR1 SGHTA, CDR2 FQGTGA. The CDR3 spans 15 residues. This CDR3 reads CASSPMSGSYNEQFF. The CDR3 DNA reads TGTGCCAGCAGCCCGATGAGCGGGAGCTACAATGAGCAGTTCTTC.

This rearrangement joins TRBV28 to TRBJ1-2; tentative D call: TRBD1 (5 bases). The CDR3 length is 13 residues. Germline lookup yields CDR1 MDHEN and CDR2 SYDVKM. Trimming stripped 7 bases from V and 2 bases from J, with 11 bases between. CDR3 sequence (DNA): TGTGCCAGCACCGCGGACATAAACTATGGCTACACCTTC. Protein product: CASTADINYGYTF.

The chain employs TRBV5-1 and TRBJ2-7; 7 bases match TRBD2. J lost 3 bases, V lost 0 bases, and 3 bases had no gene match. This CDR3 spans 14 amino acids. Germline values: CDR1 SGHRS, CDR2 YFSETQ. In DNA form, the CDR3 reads TGCGCCAGCAGCTTGGAGGGACTACACTACGAGCAGTACTTC. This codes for CASSLEGLHYEQYF.